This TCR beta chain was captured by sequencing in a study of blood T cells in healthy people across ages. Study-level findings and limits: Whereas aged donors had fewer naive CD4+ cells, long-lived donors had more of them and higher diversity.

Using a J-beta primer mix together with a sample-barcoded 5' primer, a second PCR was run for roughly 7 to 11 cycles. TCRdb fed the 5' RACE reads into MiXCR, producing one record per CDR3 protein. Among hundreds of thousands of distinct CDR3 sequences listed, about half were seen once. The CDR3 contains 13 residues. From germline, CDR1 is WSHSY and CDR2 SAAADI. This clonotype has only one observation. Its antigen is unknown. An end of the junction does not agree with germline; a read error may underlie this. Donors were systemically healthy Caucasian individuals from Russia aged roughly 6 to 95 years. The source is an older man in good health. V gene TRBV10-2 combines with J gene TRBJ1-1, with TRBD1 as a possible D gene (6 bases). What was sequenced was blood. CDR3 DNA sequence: TGCGCCAGCAATGAGGGGGGGTACACTGAAGCTTTCTTT. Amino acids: CASNEGGYTEAFF.